This TCR beta chain was captured in a study of blood T cell repertoires in COVID-19. Profiling relied on immunoSEQ multiplex PCR, and the TCRdb table lists in-frame clones only, not all of them. The data hold approximately 71,000 clones, with just over 90% observed a single time. The CDR3 contains 12 residues. The germline CDR1 and CDR2 sequences are ENHRY and SYGVKD. V lost 4 bases, J lost 5 bases, and 1 base stayed unmatched. Sequenced material: peripheral blood. The receptor was derived from a young woman with acute or convalescent COVID-19. J is TRBJ2-7 and V is TRBV10-3, with TRBD1 matching 8 bases. CDR3 DNA: TGTGCCATCAGTGCAGGGGGCCACGAGCAGTACTTC. Translating it yields CAISAGGHEQYF.